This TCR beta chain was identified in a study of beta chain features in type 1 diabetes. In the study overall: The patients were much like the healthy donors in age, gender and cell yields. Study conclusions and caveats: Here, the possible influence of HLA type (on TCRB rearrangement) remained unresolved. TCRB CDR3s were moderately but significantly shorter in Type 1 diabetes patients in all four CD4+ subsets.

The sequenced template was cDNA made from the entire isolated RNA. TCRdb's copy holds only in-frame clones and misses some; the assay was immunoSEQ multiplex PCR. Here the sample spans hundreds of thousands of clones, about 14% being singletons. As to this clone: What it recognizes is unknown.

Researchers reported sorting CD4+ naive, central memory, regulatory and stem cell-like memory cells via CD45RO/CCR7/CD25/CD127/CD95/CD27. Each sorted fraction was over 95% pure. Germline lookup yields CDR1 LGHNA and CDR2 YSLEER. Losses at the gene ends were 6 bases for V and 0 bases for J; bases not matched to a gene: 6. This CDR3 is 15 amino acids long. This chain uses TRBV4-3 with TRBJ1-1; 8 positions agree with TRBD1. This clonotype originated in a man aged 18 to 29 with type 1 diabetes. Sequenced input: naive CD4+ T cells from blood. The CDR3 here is CASRRTGLMNTEAFF. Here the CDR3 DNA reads TGCGCCAGCAGAAGGACAGGGCTCATGAACACTGAAGCTTTCTTT.